Reported below is one T cell receptor (beta chain). As yet, its antigen is unknown. This sample also contains other DNA sequences that code for the same CDR3. The sample is drawn from a study of shared clonotypes between healthy human individuals. Study conclusions and caveats: In general, naive subsets displayed greater estimated richness than memory subsets did.

TCRdb's table, derived via immunoSEQ multiplex PCR, lists solely in-frame clones and lacks some. The sample includes a few million clones, around 94% seen only once; the top ten take about 0.13%. V lost 6 bases, J lost 6 bases, and 12 bases lay in between. This CDR3 is built from 12 residues. Germline V gene data show CDR1 as KGHSH and CDR2 as LQKENI. The sequenced sample consisted of naive CD4+ T cells sorted from blood. Subset noted: CD45RA+ positively selected. V gene TRBV18 combines with J gene TRBJ2-7; D possibly corresponds to TRBD1 (5 bases). The sequence derives from a man aged 18 to 29 in good health. The chain's CDR3 is CASSSTGGEQYF. CDR3 bases: TGTGCCAGCTCGTCAACAGGTGGCGAGCAGTACTTC.